This entry describes one TCR beta chain. Its antigen target is currently unknown. No much larger clone exists at a distance of one base, and base qualities are not known. This sample includes further DNA sequences coding for the same CDR3. Healthy HIV-negative adults with no recently reported acute infections or vaccinations were included as donors. Every donor was a Caucasian adult living in Nashville, Tennessee, USA. CD4+ T cells were enriched by magnetic negative selection; naive cells were then positively selected on CD45RA, and the negative fraction formed the memory subset. Blood was obtained by leukapheresis, after which PBMCs were separated by Ficoll-Histopaque density gradient centrifugation and cryopreserved in liquid nitrogen vapor phase. Analytical flow cytometry was used to check the purity and quantity of every magnetically sorted T cell population. From each sorted fraction, genomic DNA was isolated and quantified by UV absorbance on a Nanodrop 2000c.

These data belong to a study of shared clonotypes between healthy human individuals (TCRdb year 2020). The study in broad terms: Two women and three men aged 18 to 49 years were included in the cohort. For each donor, CD4 naive and CD4 memory were each given three plates, CD8 naive was given two plates, and CD8 memory was given one plate. To estimate repertoire size and how much clonotype sharing occurs between individuals, the study deeply sequenced the blood TCR repertoires of several healthy adults. Libraries were prepared and TCR repertoires were sequenced by different laboratories using diverse techniques, in order to increase sequencing depth and limit assay-specific biases. Between about 0.8 and 8.9 billion PBMCs per donor were obtained by leukapheresis. General findings and caveats noted by the study authors: About 5% of naive CD4, 3% to 4% of naive CD8, approximately 2% of memory CD4, and 0.4% of memory CD8 clonotypes were shared across a few donors. Rarefaction of sorted-subset datasets indicated incomplete sequencing despite the large sequencing depth. Naive subsets generally had larger estimated clonotype richness than memory subsets. Compared with non-shared clonotypes, the clonotypes found in all four sorted-subset donors had higher generation probabilities. The genetic and exposure-history diversity represented was limited by the small number of donors. Based on pairwise subsampling, the degree of clonotype sharing among donors was expected to be affected by sequencing depth. Sampling was limited to blood, and TCR repertoires in tissue likely differ from TCR repertoires in blood.

There are 14 amino acids in the CDR3, from cysteine to phenylalanine inclusive. The sequence is cut down to CDR3 DNA, 42 bases in frame from base 1. At the junction V is shortened by 0 bases and J by 6 bases, with 7 bases in between. The CDR1 and CDR2 encoded by the germline V gene are SGDLS and YYNGEE. TCR CDR3 regions were amplified from genomic DNA by multiplex PCR using the deep immunoSEQ assay. For each cell subset, the extracted genomic DNA was distributed evenly across all wells of several immunoSEQ 96-well plates, and each plate served as one replicate. Each replicate PCR for sorted subsets received 200 ng genomic DNA, equal to about 30,000 T cell genomes. The purified libraries were quantified using a Qubit 3.0 fluorometer, sized with a Bioanalyzer 2100, and then quantified again using the KAPA Library Quantification kit. Every immunoSEQ 96-well plate was sequenced on a separate single-read 150-cycle Illumina NextSeq 550 flow cell. Regarding the original processing steps: Because the immunoSEQ output included only junctional sequences and no quality scores, the filtering could not be the same as the filtering used for full-length reads. Sequences were annotated with PyIR, a Python wrapper for IgBLAST v1.9, using IMGT germline references to assign V/J genes and CDR3. Reads were removed for weak V/J assignments (E-value above 1e-6), missing CDR3, stop codons, out-of-frame junctions, or ambiguous translated residues. V3J clonotypes were defined by identical inferred V gene, J gene, and CDR3 amino acid sequence. Percentage overlap between repertoires was calculated by dividing the number of shared unique clonotypes by the size of the smaller repertoire. Repertoire richness was assessed with RTK rarefaction, the Chao1 estimator, and Recon v2.1 estimates of unobserved clonotypes. For all TCRbeta clonotypes obtained by the gDNA method from a few donors, generation probabilities were computed with OLGA. The clones in this table, taken by TCRdb from immuneACCESS, are in-frame only. Not every clone is retained; where verified, under half of the shortfall comes from an unresolved V gene, and the cause of the rest is unknown. V and J calls and clone size come straight from that table; D and trimming were deduced from the DNA. The table for this sample lists about 2.4 million clones; just over 90% of them were counted only once. Of the sample, under 0.15% falls within the top ten clones.

Recombination linked TRBV9 to TRBJ1-6, and possibly TRBD1, on 5 matching bases. Material for sequencing was naive CD4+ T cells sorted from blood. What the cell subset or site label conveys for this sample: CD45RA+ positively selected. This clonotype originated in a man younger than 30 in good health. The CDR3 reads as follows: CASSVEGFNSPLHF. The nucleotide sequence reads as follows: TGTGCCAGCAGCGTAGAGGGGTTTAATTCACCCCTCCACTTT.